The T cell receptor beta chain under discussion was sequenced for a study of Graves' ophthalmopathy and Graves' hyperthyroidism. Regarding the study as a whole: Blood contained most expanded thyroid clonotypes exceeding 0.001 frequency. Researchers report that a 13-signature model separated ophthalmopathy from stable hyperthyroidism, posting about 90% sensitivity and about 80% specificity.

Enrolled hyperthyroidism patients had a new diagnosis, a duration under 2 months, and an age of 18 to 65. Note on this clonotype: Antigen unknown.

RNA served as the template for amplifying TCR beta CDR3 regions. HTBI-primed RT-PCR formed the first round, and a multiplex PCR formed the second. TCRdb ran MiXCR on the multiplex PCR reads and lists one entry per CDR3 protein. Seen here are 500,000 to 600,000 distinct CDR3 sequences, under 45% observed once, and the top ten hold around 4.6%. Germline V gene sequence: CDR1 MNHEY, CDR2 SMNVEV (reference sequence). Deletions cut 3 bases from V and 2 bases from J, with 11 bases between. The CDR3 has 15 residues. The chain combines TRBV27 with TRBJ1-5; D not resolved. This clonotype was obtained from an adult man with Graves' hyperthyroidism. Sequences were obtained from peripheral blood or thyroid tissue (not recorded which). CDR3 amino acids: CASSFLGQGNQPQHF. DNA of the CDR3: TGTGCCAGCAGTTTTCTCGGGCAGGGCAATCAGCCCCAGCATTTT.